The rows below give T cell receptor beta chains drawn from one sample of a study of cytomegalovirus exposure and HLA in healthy donors. TCRdb keeps only in-frame clones here, not all; method: immunoSEQ multiplex PCR. The table lists 150,000 to 200,000 clones, approximately 84% of them singletons. Sequencing was done on a sample of PBMCs. The receptors were sampled from a man between 18 and 29 years old in good health and CMV-seronegative. CDR3s leave out the opening cysteine and the closing phenylalanine or tryptophan. The order of the fields is V gene, J gene, CDR3 protein.

TRBV28,TRBJ1-1,ASSGGQGGKAF
TRBV6-5,TRBJ2-1,ASSYGGNEQF
TRBV5-1,TRBJ2-7,ASSLYAGAYEQY
TRBV4-3,TRBJ2-7,ASSQDTRGYEQY
TRBV29-1,TRBJ2-4,SVEDAGQRLAKNIQY
TRBV11-2,TRBJ2-1,ASSSRTGPYNEQF
TRBV11-3,TRBJ2-7,ASSLSGTPTYEQY
TRBV5-1,TRBJ2-5,ASSNRDTQETQY
TRBV19,TRBJ1-5,ASSNSNQPQH
TRBV6-1,TRBJ2-3,ASSESGEGWADTQY
TRBV5-6,TRBJ2-1,ASSNTGSDEQF
TRBV6-1,TRBJ1-5,ASSESQGTNQPQH
TRBV10-1,TRBJ1-1,ASSRDRNTEAF
TRBV7-9,TRBJ2-1,SSSEQLAGGSNEQF
TRBV7-2,TRBJ2-7,ASSTWDRLSEQY
TRBV28,TRBJ2-3,ASSSGTRGVTDTQY
TRBV19,TRBJ1-2,ASSNEQNYGYT
TRBV6-1,TRBJ1-1,ASSERAGPTEAF
TRBV28,TRBJ2-7,ASSLLLGQGVSYEQY
TRBV10-3,-,AIRGILRTSGSYEQY
TRBV27,TRBJ1-2,ASSLLPEGTYGYT
TRBV7-3,TRBJ2-1,ASSPTGTGVNEQF
TRBV18,TRBJ1-1,ASSPRRTGMTEAF
TRBV7-9,TRBJ2-1,ASSSASFDYNEQF
TRBV6-5,TRBJ1-3,ASRRGNTIY
TRBV4-3,TRBJ1-4,ASSQDLTGVNEKLF
TRBV27,TRBJ2-7,ASSFSAGTVNYEQY
TRBV18,TRBJ1-1,ASSSNRDRNTEAF
TRBV2,TRBJ2-5,ASTEAVTGGRETQY
TRBV6-5,TRBJ1-2,ASSLQGIVLSGYT
TRBV2,TRBJ1-6,ASSLDRPFNSPLH
TRBV19,TRBJ2-1,ASSSEGSSYNEQF
TRBV10-3,TRBJ1-5,AIRAGGDINQPQH
TRBV7-9,TRBJ1-2,ASSLVGTSYGYT
TRBV18,TRBJ1-1,ASSPREGGTEAF
TRBV18,TRBJ2-1,ASSPRQGIRYNEQF
TRBV6-1,-,ASSEAGTATYEQY
TRBV29-1,TRBJ1-2,SDVGDYYGYT
TRBV2,TRBJ2-5,ASSRTGQETQY
TRBV6-5,TRBJ1-6,ASSYAGLSSPLH
TRBV5-1,TRBJ2-7,ASSLDGEQY
TRBV4-1,TRBJ2-4,ASSQEAEYRGLPNIQY
TRBV6-5,TRBJ1-1,ASSSGNTGATEAF
TRBV7-9,TRBJ2-3,SSSPLVSVDTQY
TRBV25-1,TRBJ2-5,ASSDGRTSRYQETQY
TRBV5-1,TRBJ1-2,ASSLVRGGMDYGYT
TRBV19,TRBJ2-1,ASSSDLNEQF
TRBV2,TRBJ1-5,ASKGRGPLS
TRBV7-9,TRBJ2-6,ASSPPGYRGLSGANVLT
TRBV6-4,TRBJ2-2,ASSRPGTGSVPGELF
TRBV5-1,TRBJ1-6,ASSLVEGSSVVDSPLH
TRBV19,TRBJ2-7,ASSMTGVASYEQY